This TCR beta chain was sequenced during a study of hypomethylating agent response in myelodysplastic syndrome. Germline V gene lookup returns CDR1 MDHEN and CDR2 SYDVKM. This CDR3 is built from 13 residues. V shed 6 bases and J shed 7 bases, with 12 bases lying between them. Authors' processing steps: Previously reported viral-epitope specificity per VDJdb covered about 1.8% of about 150,000 unique clonotypes. The method was immunoSEQ multiplex PCR; TCRdb's version includes in-frame clones alone and lacks a portion of them. The DNA was the basis for D and trimming; V, J and clone size are from that table. Of around 4,000 clones listed, roughly 86% were seen once; the top ten hold 9.5% to 15%. This clone was found once.

The TCR comes from a human donor with myelodysplastic syndrome. The chain couples TRBV28 to TRBJ2-2, with D perhaps TRBD2 (5 bases). The sequencing here drew on bone marrow, taken before or after starting hypomethylating agent treatment for myelodysplastic syndrome (not recorded which). The CDR3, as DNA: TGTGCCAGCAGCCTCCCGGGGATCGGGGAGCTGTTTTTT. This encodes CASSLPGIGELFF.